One and the same sample provided the 30 T cell receptor beta chains below, sequenced in a study of OX40 agonist ivuxolimab in advanced cancers. Assay used: immunoSEQ multiplex PCR; TCRdb lists only in-frame clones, some missing. Seen here are tens of thousands of clones, approximately 90% observed once, and the top ten hold 0.3% to 0.4%. Specimen: CD4+ or CD8+ T cells sorted from blood, collected in a trial of the OX40 agonist ivuxolimab. The receptor set was obtained from an adult with an advanced solid tumor such as melanoma, head and neck, liver or kidney cancer.

The rearrangement uses TRBV29-1 and TRBJ2-3, with 8 bases that match TRBD2. With 5 bases clipped from V and 0 bases from J, the junction kept 1 base outside the gene matches. This CDR3 spans 13 amino acids. Germline V gene data show CDR1 as SQVTM and CDR2 as ANQGSEA. In DNA, the CDR3 is TGCAGCGTTACTAGCGGCAGCACAGATACGCAGTATTTT. Its translation: CSVTSGSTDTQYF.

The V call is TRBV15, the J call TRBJ2-6; 11 nucleotides align to TRBD1. The ends lost 5 bases at V and 11 bases at J; junction bases unmatched: 11. This CDR3 comprises 16 residues. Germline V CDR1 and CDR2: LNHNV, YYDKDF (reference sequence). CDR3 nucleotide sequence: TGTGCCACCAGCCGGAGGACAGGGGGCGCATTGGACGTCCTGACTTTC. This codes for CATSRRTGGALDVLTF.

The rearrangement links TRBV19 to TRBJ2-7; TRBD1 matches 8 bases. The CDR3 spans 13 residues. V shed 4 bases and J 6 bases; nucleotides not matched to a gene: 5. Germline V CDR1 and CDR2: LNHDA, SQIVND (reference sequence). For the CDR3, the DNA is TGTGCCAGTAGTAATGTACAGGGGGGCGAGCAGTACTTC. As protein: CASSNVQGGEQYF.

The sample holds a few counts of this clone. This sequence joins TRBV4-2 and TRBJ1-2, with unresolved D. Germline V CDR1 and CDR2: LGHNA, YNFKEQ. V gave up 4 bases and J gave up 7 bases, with 10 bases separating them. The CDR3 runs to 12 residues. The CDR3 spells CASSLQRFGYTF. The CDR3 DNA follows: TGTGCCAGCAGCCTTCAGCGCTTTGGCTACACCTTC.

Notes on this clone: The sample holds other DNA sequences that translate to the same CDR3. The V and J genes are TRBV10-3 and TRBJ2-7, with 7 nucleotides matching TRBD1. V lost 6 bases, J lost 4 bases, and 9 bases stayed unmatched. This CDR3 spans 14 amino acids. CDR1 is ENHRY and CDR2 is SYGVKD in the germline V gene. Here the CDR3 reads CAIRGVGGAYEQYF. DNA for the CDR3: TGTGCCATCAGAGGAGTAGGGGGCGCTTACGAGCAGTACTTC.

V and J are TRBV5-6 and TRBJ2-3, with D possibly matching TRBD2 (7 bases). Germline CDR1 is SGHDT and CDR2 is YYEEEE. The CDR3 sequence is 15 residues long. V lost 5 bases and J lost 2, with 15 bases in between. CDR3 protein: CASSWRGGLTDTQYF. The CDR3 nucleotides are TGTGCCAGCAGTTGGAGGGGGGGTCTCACAGATACGCAGTATTTT.

V usage is TRBV30 and J usage is TRBJ2-1; D is ambiguous. CDR3 size: 11 residues. Germline V gene sequence: CDR1 GTSNPN, CDR2 SVGIG (reference sequence). V lost 1 base to trimming and J lost 5 bases, with 3 bases between them. CDR3 region: CAWSGHNEQFF. CDR3 DNA: TGTGCCTGGAGTGGGCACAATGAGCAGTTCTTC.

The CDR3: CASSLLGLEQYF. The CDR3 coding sequence is TGTGCCAGCAGCTTACTAGGGCTCGAGCAGTACTTC. The genes are TRBV11-2 and TRBJ2-5, with D unresolved. The DNA matches TRBJ2-7 better at its end, which makes the J call doubtful. Germline V gene lookup returns CDR1 SGHAT and CDR2 FQNNGV. This CDR3 contains 12 residues.

This chain uses TRBV14 with TRBJ1-2; no firm D call. Germline lookup yields CDR1 SGHDN and CDR2 FVKESK. This CDR3 region has 15 residues. V gave up 1 base and J gave up 0 bases, with 9 bases separating them. The CDR3 loop is CASSQGHGANYGYTF. CDR3 bases: TGTGCCAGCAGCCAAGGTCACGGGGCTAACTATGGCTACACCTTC.

This clone was picked up one time. The chain links TRBV28 to TRBJ2-1; 13 bases line up with TRBD2. Germline values: CDR1 MDHEN, CDR2 SYDVKM. With V trimmed by 1 base and J by 4 bases, 13 bases remained unmatched. There are 20 residues in the CDR3. The CDR3 nucleotides read TGTGCCAGCAGTTTATTTAGGACTAGCGGGAGAGCCTTAGCGTACAATGAGCAGTTCTTC. It specifies CASSLFRTSGRALAYNEQFF.

J is TRBJ2-1 and V is TRBV13; 13 nucleotides align to TRBD2. Per the germline V gene, CDR1 is PRHDT and CDR2 is FYEKMQ (reference sequence). Trimming cost V 0 bases and J 11 bases; bases outside gene matches: 7. The CDR3 has 16 residues. CDR3 loop: CASSLGRRLAGGQQFF. The CDR3 DNA is TGTGCCAGCAGCTTAGGCCGGAGACTAGCGGGAGGTCAGCAGTTCTTC.

Concerning this clone: At one boundary the junction diverges from the germline segment, which might be a read error. The chain recombines TRBV28 with TRBJ2-7, with 8 positions matching TRBD2. The CDR3 sequence is 14 residues long. CDR1 is MDHEN, CDR2 SYDVKM, per germline. CDR3 in amino acids: CASSLRGGRYEKYF. CDR3 bases: TGTGCCAGCAGTTTACGGGGGGGCAGGTACGAGAAGTACTTC.

The rearrangement joins TRBV30 to TRBJ2-1; D is unclear. The CDR3 length is 11 residues. CDR1 is GTSNPN and CDR2 is SVGIG in the germline V gene (reference sequence). The V end lost 0 bases, the J end lost 7 bases, and 4 bases lay between the germline ends. This CDR3 is CAWSVWNEQFF. The CDR3 DNA sequence: TGTGCCTGGAGTGTATGGAATGAGCAGTTCTTC.

This clone was detected a few times. J is TRBJ2-7 and V is TRBV11-3, with 8 bases lining up with TRBD2. V shed 5 bases, J shed 3 bases, and the junction held 3 bases outside the gene matches. The germline V gene has CDR1 SGHNT and CDR2 YENEEA. The CDR3 consists of 13 residues. The chain's CDR3 is CASSSGSGYEQYF. Written as DNA, the CDR3 is TGTGCCAGCAGCAGCGGGAGTGGCTACGAGCAGTACTTC.

This chain connects TRBV2 to TRBJ2-5; 10 bases agree with TRBD2. Trimming at V came to 5 bases and at J to 4 bases, leaving 4 bases not matched to a gene. CDR1 is SNHLY, CDR2 FYNNEI, per germline. The CDR3 loop spans 14 amino acids. For the CDR3, the DNA is TGTGCCAGCAGTCTAGCGGGAGTAGGAGAGACCCAGTACTTC. Its protein product is CASSLAGVGETQYF.

This clone was observed once. The chain carries TRBV27 and TRBJ1-2; perhaps TRBD1 as D (6 bases). Deletions cut 6 bases from V and 4 bases from J, with 21 bases between. Germline V gene data show CDR1 as MNHEY and CDR2 as SMNVEV (reference sequence). This CDR3 contains 16 residues. As DNA, the CDR3 is TGTGCCAGCAGACCATGGGGGCAGGGCCCGTCCTATGGCTACACCTTC. Encoded protein: CASRPWGQGPSYGYTF.

This clone showed up just once. The CDR3 loop is CATSRGGTRHTDTQYF. The CDR3, as DNA: TGTGCCACCAGCAGAGGTGGAACGAGACACACAGATACGCAGTATTTT. This chain connects TRBV15 to TRBJ2-3; D is unclear. V shed 1 base and J shed 2 bases, with 13 bases lying between them. This CDR3 has 16 residues. The germline V gene encodes CDR1 LNHNV and CDR2 YYDKDF (reference sequence).

The chain employs TRBV5-8 and TRBJ2-1; no clear D gene. V was clipped by 4 bases and J by 4 bases, with 6 bases between them. The CDR3 sequence is 12 residues long. Per germline, CDR1 SGHTS and CDR2 YDEGEE. The CDR3 loop reads CASSRRYNEQFF. As DNA, the CDR3 is TGTGCCAGCAGCCGACGGTACAATGAGCAGTTCTTC.

The rearrangement joins TRBV28 to TRBJ2-7, with no clear D. The CDR3 consists of 11 residues. The germline V and J ends were trimmed by 1 base and 7 bases, with 5 bases remaining between them. In germline, CDR1 is MDHEN, CDR2 SYDVKM. The CDR3, as DNA: TGTGCCAGCAGTTTATTCGGAGAGCAGTACTTC. As protein: CASSLFGEQYF.

This rearrangement joins TRBV7-2 to TRBJ2-6, with 9 positions matching TRBD1. The V gene's germline CDR1 is SGHTA and CDR2 FQGNSA. The CDR3 is 18 amino acids. Losses at the gene ends were 6 bases for V and 4 bases for J; bases not matched to a gene: 13. In DNA form, the CDR3 reads TGTGCCAGCAGTTTCAAGGGACAGGGAGCTTCCGGGGCCAACGTCCTGACTTTC. It yields the protein CASSFKGQGASGANVLTF.

The V gene is TRBV28, the J gene TRBJ2-7; 8 bases are shared with TRBD1. The germline V gene encodes CDR1 MDHEN and CDR2 SYDVKM. With 10 bases clipped from V and 7 bases from J, the junction kept 9 bases outside the gene matches. The CDR3 length is 12 residues. For the CDR3, the DNA is TGTGCCACAAGGACAGGGCGGGTGGAGCAGTACTTC. Translation gives CATRTGRVEQYF.

The genes are TRBV7-9 and TRBJ1-1; 10 bases fit TRBD1. The CDR3 loop spans 13 amino acids. Germline V gives CDR1 SEHNR, CDR2 FQNEAQ (reference sequence). V was pared by 8 bases and J by 6 bases, with 6 bases of the junction left unmatched. The chain's CDR3 is CASGRQGAPEAFF. The CDR3 DNA reads TGTGCCAGCGGAAGACAGGGGGCCCCTGAAGCTTTCTTT. Variable domain in full (rest from reference TRBV7-9 and TRBJ1-1): DTGVSQNPRHKITKRGQNVTFRCDPISEHNRLYWYRQTLGQGPEFLTYFQNEAQLEKSRLLSDRFSAERPKGSFSTLEIQRTEQGDSAMYLCASGRQGAPEAFFGQGTRLTVV.

V is TRBV30 and J is TRBJ2-7; tentatively, D is TRBD1 (6 bases). Between the trimmed V and J ends, which lost 6 bases and 3 bases, there was a span of 9 bases. Germline assignment: CDR1 GTSNPN and CDR2 SVGIG (reference sequence). The CDR3 is 11 amino acids. The CDR3, as DNA: TGTGCCTGTCAGACAGGCTACGAGCAGTACTTC. Translation gives CACQTGYEQYF. The whole variable domain, remainder taken from reference TRBV30 and TRBJ2-7, is SQTIHQWPATLVQPVGSPLSLECTVEGTSNPNLYWYRQAAGRGLQLLFYSVGIGQISSEVPQNLSASRPQDRQFILSSKKLLLSDSGFYLCACQTGYEQYFGPGTRLTVT.

The chain links TRBV7-2 to TRBJ2-1; 8 nucleotides align to TRBD2. The germline V gene has CDR1 SGHTA and CDR2 FQGNSA. The CDR3 covers 15 residues. J gave up 3 bases and V 0 bases, and 1 base lay outside the gene matches. Here the CDR3 DNA reads TGTGCCAGCAGCTTAGCAACTAGCGGCTACAATGAGCAGTTCTTC. As protein: CASSLATSGYNEQFF.

The rearrangement links TRBV2 to TRBJ2-7; 10 bases fit TRBD1. V trimming: 6 bases; J trimming: 5 bases; junction bases outside the gene matches: 7. Germline loops: CDR1 SNHLY, CDR2 FYNNEI. This CDR3 comprises 14 residues. DNA for the CDR3: TGTGCCAGCAGACGGACAGGGGGTGGCGACGAGCAGTACTTC. Translating gives CASRRTGGGDEQYF. The full variable domain, with the rest looked up from reference TRBV2 and TRBJ2-7, is EPEVTQTPSHQVTQMGQEVILRCVPISNHLYFYWYRQILGQKVEFLVSFYNNEISEKSEIFDDQFSVERPDGSNFTLKIRSTKLEDSAMYFCASRRTGGGDEQYFGPGTRLTVT.

This chain joins TRBV6-1 and TRBJ2-1; 11 nucleotides align to TRBD1. The CDR3 spans 15 residues. Trimming took 5 bases from V and 7 from J; bases not matched to a gene: 7. Per germline, CDR1 MNHNS and CDR2 SASEGT. CDR3 in DNA: TGTGCCAGCAGTCCCTGGACAGGGGGCAAGAATGAGCAGTTCTTC. Protein: CASSPWTGGKNEQFF.

The rearrangement joins TRBV28 to TRBJ1-6; TRBD1 agrees at 7 bases. Germline CDR1 reads MDHEN; CDR2 reads SYDVKM. There are 15 residues in the CDR3. With V trimmed by 7 bases and J by 7 bases, 10 bases remained unmatched. The CDR3 region has the DNA TGTGCCAGCAATCCAGGGGGGAATAGAAATTCACCCCTCCACTTT. As protein: CASNPGGNRNSPLHF.

The genes are TRBV28 and TRBJ2-7; 11 nucleotides agree with TRBD2. Germline CDR1 and CDR2: MDHEN and SYDVKM. Trimming took 6 bases from V and 6 from J; bases not matched to a gene: 13. The CDR3 extends over 16 amino acids. CDR3 residues: CASRAGTSGAWGEQYF. The CDR3 nucleotides are TGTGCCAGCAGGGCCGGGACTAGCGGAGCTTGGGGCGAGCAGTACTTC.

The chain recombines TRBV5-4 with TRBJ2-6, with D perhaps TRBD1 (5 bases). This CDR3 region has 18 residues. The V end lost 5 bases, the J end lost 0 bases, and 18 bases lay between the germline ends. Per germline, CDR1 SGHNT and CDR2 YYREEE (reference sequence). CDR3 in amino acids: CASSPASPGLSGANVLTF. The CDR3 nucleotides are TGTGCCAGCAGTCCCGCATCGCCAGGGCTCTCTGGGGCCAACGTCCTGACTTTC.

A few counts support this clone. The J gene is TRBJ2-1, the V gene TRBV6-1; 10 positions agree with TRBD2. CDR3 length: 19 amino acids. Germline values: CDR1 MNHNS, CDR2 SASEGT. V dropped 0 bases and J dropped 4; count of bases not matched to a gene: 12. DNA of the CDR3: TGTGCCAGCAGTGAAGCGGCGGGGCTAGCGGGAGTCAGTTACAATGAGCAGTTCTTC. Its protein is CASSEAAGLAGVSYNEQFF.